The TCR beta chain under discussion was sequenced for a study of prognosis after radiotherapy for stage I lung cancer. Study-level background: Approximately 14 of the patients presented with newly diagnosed primary stage I lung tumors; five or six had oligometastatic NSCLC following surgical resection of the primary tumor.

CDR3 of TCR beta was amplified from genomic DNA via a two-round multiplex PCR. Amplification during the initial PCR round employed primers specific to each TRBV and TRBJ gene. PCR proceeded to a second round, and that round used universal primers. TCRdb re-derived calls from the multiplex PCR reads in MiXCR, one entry per CDR3 protein. The sample records about 16,000 distinct CDR3 sequences, about 44% being singletons. Study-wide results and caveats: Where distant metastases developed, patients had lower Shannon entropy after stereotactic body radiation therapy.

Germline lookup yields CDR1 DFQATT and CDR2 SNEGSKA (reference sequence). The CDR3 consists of 13 residues. V dropped 6 bases and J dropped 2 bases, with 12 bases sitting between them. This clonotype was seen repeatedly, ten times or more. Its antigen is not identified. The source is a donor aged 50 or older with non-small cell lung cancer. The specimen comprised PBMCs, sampled before or after stereotactic body radiation therapy (not recorded which). V gene TRBV20-1 combines with J gene TRBJ2-3, with D possibly TRBD1 on 5 matching bases. The CDR3 DNA is TGCAGTGCGGTCCGACAGCTCACAGATACGCAGTATTTT. Its protein product is CSAVRQLTDTQYF.